This T cell receptor (beta chain) was captured in a study of post-analysis software for immune sequencing data (dated by TCRdb to the mid-2010s). About the study as a whole: Relapsing-remitting, secondary progressive and progressive-relapsing multiple sclerosis were recorded as disease courses, and subtype annotation was lacking for some patients. The patient repertoires were compared against 10 to 12 previously published healthy control repertoires obtained from donors aged 6 to 25 years. A subset of samples was prepared in parallel using single-end sample barcoding, then pooled and co-amplified after Illumina adapter ligation.

TCR beta repertoires were profiled from peripheral blood of roughly 13 young patients with multiple sclerosis to demonstrate the VDJtools post-analysis software. Multiple sclerosis patients were children and adolescents aged about 6 to 17 years. A remark on this clonotype: There is no known antigen for this receptor. Base qualities are not recorded, but no much larger clone differs from it by a single base.

Reading the germline V gene gives CDR1 MGHRA and CDR2 YSYEKL. Taken from cysteine to phenylalanine, the CDR3 has 13 residues. Here the CDR3 DNA is all that survives: 39 bases in frame from base 1. V is reduced by 1 base and J by 2 bases, leaving a spacing of 0 bases between them. General study outcomes and caveats: When samples were clustered directly using the F measure, samples prepared in the same batch co-clustered strongly, which prompted a batch-effect correction. The control group was slightly older than the multiple sclerosis patient group. Compared with controls, multiple sclerosis patients had significantly lower normalized Chao1 diversity, a finding suggesting substantial peripheral T-cell clonal expansion. A handful of TRBV segments, including TRBV5-6, TRBV5-1 and TRBV20-1, were significantly more frequent in patients than controls.

The method behind the library was PCR. The reads were generated on an Illumina HiSeq 2500. To reduce PCR and sequencing biases, unique molecular identifiers were built into the TCR beta cDNA libraries. Roughly 500,000 cDNA molecules were obtained for every 1 to 10 million input T cells, so each molecule roughly corresponded to one T cell. The patient libraries were prepared and sequenced with the same protocol used for the earlier healthy control dataset. Samples belonging to the same batch were prepared together, multiplexed and sequenced on a shared HiSeq lane. In the source study's methods: MIGEC handled the raw barcoded reads, throwing out single-read molecular identifier groups before consensus assembly and CDR3 extraction. VDJtools was used for post-analysis of the clonotype tables, and diversity was normalized by down-sampling every dataset to the size of the smallest sample. Repertoire overlap clustering matched CDR3 amino acid but not nucleotide sequences to correct batch-related cross-sample contamination. TCRdb reanalyzed the raw reads on its own, using fastp at Q25 for trimming and MiXCR for clone calling, and kept in-frame beta chains. Merged by CDR3 protein, the rows form single entries marked with the most common genes and DNA. TCRdb, rather than the study authors, made the V and J calls. The sample yields approximately 440,000 distinct CDR3 sequences; approximately 46% were counted once. Of the sample, 9% to 14% is held by the ten largest clones.

The chain is encoded by TRBV4-1 joined to TRBJ2-6; no D gene can be assigned with confidence. The sequence came from a girl aged 5 to 17 with multiple sclerosis. Sequenced: blood. The sequenced DNA is TGCGCCAGCAGCCAAGCTGGGGCCAACGTCCTGACTTTC. This sequence encodes CASSQAGANVLTF.